These 24 T cell receptor beta chains were all obtained from the same sample, sequenced in a study of T cell responses to AZD1222 COVID-19 vaccine. Here immunoSEQ multiplex PCR was the method, and the copy in TCRdb shows in-frame clones only, minus some. The sample yields around 78,000 clones, about 89% seen once. The material sequenced was peripheral blood, taken on day 0 of MenACWY control vaccination. Receptors were obtained from an adult in good health.

The genes are TRBV4-3 and TRBJ2-6; D might be TRBD1 (6 bases). Germline-derived CDR1 and CDR2 are LGHNA and YSLEER. This CDR3 is built from 18 residues. V dropped 0 bases and J dropped 0 bases, with 12 bases sitting between them. DNA for the CDR3: TGCGCCAGCAGCCAAGAAGGACAGTTGAGCTCTGGGGCCAACGTCCTGACTTTC. Encoded protein: CASSQEGQLSSGANVLTF.

The CDR3 here is CASSPSPRGGDEQYF. The CDR3 coding sequence is TGTGCCAGCAGCCCCTCCCCCCGAGGGGGGGACGAGCAGTACTTC. The chain couples TRBV7-6 to TRBJ2-7; D is perhaps TRBD2 (7 bases). Trimming left V 5 bases short and J 5 bases short, with 19 bases between. The CDR3 is 15 residues long. Germline loops: CDR1 SGHVS, CDR2 FNYEAQ.

The genes are TRBV7-9 and TRBJ1-3; D is unresolved. Germline assignment: CDR1 SEHNR and CDR2 FQNEAQ (reference sequence). The length of the CDR3 is 17 residues. The ends were cut back, 2 bases at V and 0 bases at J, with 14 bases in the middle. The CDR3, as DNA: TGTGCCAGCAGCTTAACGAATATCCAGAGCTCTGGAAACACCATATATTTT. This encodes CASSLTNIQSSGNTIYF.

This clone was seen just once. The V and J genes are TRBV28 and TRBJ1-1, with D unclear. The CDR3 is 16 residues long. V was trimmed by 3 bases and J by 1 base, leaving 15 bases between them. Germline CDR1 reads MDHEN; CDR2 reads SYDVKM. CDR3 in amino acids: CASSLIGQRWNTEAFF. In nucleotides, the CDR3 is TGTGCCAGCAGTTTGATCGGGCAGAGATGGAACACTGAAGCTTTCTTT.

The genes are TRBV28 and TRBJ2-3; D may match TRBD1 or TRBD2 (6 bases each). Trimming pared 3 bases from V and 4 bases from J, leaving 11 bases between. Germline assignment: CDR1 MDHEN and CDR2 SYDVKM. This CDR3 has 14 amino acids. For the CDR3, the DNA is TGTGCCAGCAGTTTCTCAGGGGAGGCAGATACGCAGTATTTT. The encoded protein is CASSFSGEADTQYF.

V is TRBV6-1 and J is TRBJ1-5, with D perhaps TRBD1 (5 bases). Per the germline V gene, CDR1 is MNHNS and CDR2 is SASEGT. This CDR3 comprises 14 residues. Trimming cost V 2 bases and J 5 bases, with 10 bases left between them. CDR3 sequence reads: CASSEMGEDQPQHF. The CDR3 DNA follows: TGTGCCAGCAGTGAAATGGGGGAAGATCAGCCCCAGCATTTT.

V is TRBV6-1 and J is TRBJ1-2; the D gene is possibly TRBD1 (5 bases). Germline CDR1 MNHNS, CDR2 SASEGT. This CDR3 has 14 residues. V lost 3 bases, J lost 10 bases, and 18 bases lay in between. The CDR3 loop is CASSDLGRVRDYTF. The CDR3 DNA follows: TGTGCCAGCAGTGATCTAGGCCGGGTCAGGGACTACACCTTC.

The chain recombines TRBV18 with TRBJ1-1, with D perhaps TRBD1 (6 bases). Trimming left V 5 bases short and J 6 bases short, with 10 bases between. The CDR3 loop spans 12 amino acids. Germline loops: CDR1 KGHSH, CDR2 LQKENI. As DNA, the CDR3 is TGTGCCAGCTCAAGCCAGGGGTCTGAAGCTTTCTTT. It codes for CASSSQGSEAFF.

This clone was seen more than once but under ten times. The V call is TRBV27, the J call TRBJ1-1; TRBD1 is a possible D gene (5 bases). V lost 2 bases to trimming and J lost 1 base, with 11 bases between them. The CDR3 has 15 amino acids. Germline CDR1 is MNHEY and CDR2 is SMNVEV (reference sequence). The CDR3 is CASSLEGIRNTEAFF. CDR3 coding DNA: TGTGCCAGCAGTTTAGAGGGGATCCGGAACACTGAAGCTTTCTTT.

The chain joins TRBV6-5 to TRBJ2-7, with TRBD1 as a possible D gene (5 bases). CDR1 and CDR2 from the germline V gene are MNHEY and SVGAGI. V gave up 0 bases and J gave up 1 base, with 13 bases separating them. CDR3 length equals 16 residues. Here the CDR3 reads CASSYSFQGLSYEQYF. CDR3 nucleotide sequence: TGTGCCAGCAGTTACTCTTTCCAGGGTCTATCCTACGAGCAGTACTTC.

V is TRBV19 and J is TRBJ2-5; TRBD2 agrees at 7 bases. The CDR3 runs 19 residues. V gave up 3 bases and J gave up 2 bases; unmatched junction bases: 18. CDR1 and CDR2 from the germline V gene are LNHDA and SQIVND (reference sequence). CDR3 sequence reads: CASSIQRRAGVDQQETQYF. CDR3 nucleotide sequence: TGTGCCAGTAGTATCCAGCGGCGTGCGGGGGTCGATCAGCAAGAGACCCAGTACTTC.

J is TRBJ2-3 and V is TRBV4-2; 12 positions agree with TRBD2. CDR3 size: 16 residues. In germline, CDR1 is LGHNA, CDR2 YNFKEQ. Trimming took 0 bases from V and 6 from J; bases not matched to a gene: 4. The CDR3 reads CASSQDLAGGGDTQYF. In DNA form, the CDR3 reads TGTGCCAGCAGCCAAGACCTAGCGGGAGGGGGTGATACGCAGTATTTT.

The chain recombines TRBV28 with TRBJ1-6; D unresolved. Per the germline V gene, CDR1 is MDHEN and CDR2 is SYDVKM. Trimming stripped 3 bases from V and 7 bases from J, with 10 bases between. This CDR3 has 14 amino acids. The CDR3 bases are TGTGCCAGCAGTTTGTCGACAATAAATTCACCCCTCCACTTT. Translated: CASSLSTINSPLHF.

The V gene is TRBV5-4, the J gene TRBJ2-1; no reliable D call. CDR3 length: 15 residues. Germline assignment: CDR1 SGHNT and CDR2 YYREEE (reference sequence). With 0 bases removed from V and 2 bases from J, the gap between germline ends came to 9 bases. The CDR3 DNA is TGTGCCAGCAGCTTGGAGGGAACGACCTACAATGAGCAGTTCTTC. As protein: CASSLEGTTYNEQFF. Combining the CDR3 with reference TRBV5-4 and TRBJ2-1 gives the whole variable domain ETGVTQSPTHLIKTRGQQVTLRCSSQSGHNTVSWYQQALGQGPQFIFQYYREEENGRGNFPPRFSGLQFPNYSSELNVNALELDDSALYLCASSLEGTTYNEQFFGPGTRLTVL.

The gene calls are TRBV14 and TRBJ2-5, with a tentative D call TRBD2 (6 bases). Per germline, CDR1 SGHDN and CDR2 FVKESK. CDR3 size: 13 residues. V gave up 4 bases and J gave up 5 bases, with 11 bases separating them. CDR3 DNA: TGTGCCAGCAGCCCTAGAGGGAGGGAGACCCAGTACTTC. Its translation: CASSPRGRETQYF.

DNA for the CDR3: TGTGCCAGTAGTATTGCAGGGGCGGGCCAGCCCCAGCATTTT. Protein: CASSIAGAGQPQHF. V is TRBV19 and J is TRBJ1-5, with D possibly matching TRBD1 (6 bases). Trimming left V 3 bases short and J 7 bases short, with 13 bases between. CDR1 is LNHDA and CDR2 is SQIVND in the germline V gene (reference sequence). The CDR3 consists of 14 residues.

The chain combines TRBV2 with TRBJ2-1, with D unclear. Trimming pared 7 bases from V and 9 bases from J, leaving 22 bases between. CDR1 is SNHLY, CDR2 FYNNEI, per germline. CDR3 length equals 15 residues. In DNA, the CDR3 is TGTGCCAGCAACCTGATCGCCCATCCGGGTGGTGAGCAGTTCTTC. Amino acids: CASNLIAHPGGEQFF.

This sequence joins TRBV6-2 or TRBV6-3 and TRBJ2-3; the D call may be TRBD1 or TRBD2 (5 bases each). Germline V CDR1 and CDR2: MNHEY, SVGEGT. With 2 bases removed from V and 6 bases from J, the gap between germline ends came to 9 bases. CDR3 size: 13 residues. The CDR3 coding sequence is TGTGCCAGCAGTTACAGGGGACCGGATACGCAGTATTTT. Translated, it gives CASSYRGPDTQYF.

The genes are TRBV27 and TRBJ1-6, with 8 bases that match TRBD1. This CDR3 comprises 14 residues. CDR1 and CDR2 (germline): MNHEY, SMNVEV (reference sequence). Trimming removed 6 bases from V and 9 bases from J; junction bases left unmatched: 7. The CDR3 loop is CASSPDRDGSPLHF. The CDR3 nucleotides read TGTGCCAGCAGCCCGGACAGGGATGGTTCACCCCTCCACTTT.

V usage is TRBV4-1 and J usage is TRBJ2-1; D possibly uses TRBD1 or TRBD2 (5 bases each). Trimming removed 3 bases from V and 13 bases from J, with 16 bases in between. This CDR3 is 13 amino acids long. Germline CDR1 and CDR2: MGHRA and YSYEKL. This chain's CDR3 is CASSQIMGVEQFF. The DNA of the CDR3 is TGCGCCAGCAGCCAGATAATGGGGGTGGAACAGTTCTTC.

This sequence joins TRBV12-3 or TRBV12-4 and TRBJ2-2, with a tentative D call TRBD2 (6 bases). V was clipped by 6 bases and J by 6 bases, with 11 bases between them. The length of the CDR3 is 13 residues. The CDR3 nucleotides read TGTGCCAGCAGCCGGGGACTGCCCGGGGAGCTGTTTTTT. This codes for CASSRGLPGELFF.

The chain couples TRBV5-4 to TRBJ2-7; 8 bases are shared with TRBD2. J gave up 3 bases and V 4 bases, and 6 bases lay outside the gene matches. This CDR3 spans 14 amino acids. CDR1 and CDR2 (germline): SGHNT, YYREEE (reference sequence). CDR3 bases: TGTGCCAGCAGCAAACTAGCGGAACGCTACGAGCAGTACTTC. Translated: CASSKLAERYEQYF.

The chain has TRBV27 and TRBJ2-7, with TRBD1 matching 9 bases. V gave up 5 bases and J gave up 6 bases; unmatched junction bases: 11. Germline CDR1 MNHEY, CDR2 SMNVEV (reference sequence). The CDR3 sequence is 15 residues long. CDR3 bases: TGTGCCAGCAGTAACATCCGGGACAGGGCTGGCGAGCAGTACTTC. Amino acid sequence: CASSNIRDRAGEQYF.

This rearrangement joins TRBV7-2 to TRBJ1-4; D possibly corresponds to TRBD1 (5 bases). This CDR3 comprises 15 residues. Germline CDR1 and CDR2: SGHTA and FQGNSA. The V and J ends lost 1 base and 8 bases respectively, with 14 bases between them. The CDR3 is CASSLGGREWEKLFF. Written as DNA, the CDR3 is TGTGCCAGCAGCTTAGGCGGCAGGGAATGGGAAAAACTGTTTTTT.